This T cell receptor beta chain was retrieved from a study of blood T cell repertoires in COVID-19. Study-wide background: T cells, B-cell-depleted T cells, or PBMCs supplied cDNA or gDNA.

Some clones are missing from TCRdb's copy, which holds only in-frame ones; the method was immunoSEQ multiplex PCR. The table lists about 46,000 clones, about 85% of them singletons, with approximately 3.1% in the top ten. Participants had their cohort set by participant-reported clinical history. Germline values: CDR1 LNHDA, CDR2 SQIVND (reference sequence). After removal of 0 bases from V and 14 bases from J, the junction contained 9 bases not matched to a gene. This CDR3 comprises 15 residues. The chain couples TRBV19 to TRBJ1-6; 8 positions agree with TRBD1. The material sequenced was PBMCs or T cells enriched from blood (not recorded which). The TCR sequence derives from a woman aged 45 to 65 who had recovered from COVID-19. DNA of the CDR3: TGTGCCAGTAGTATAGATCCGGGACAGGCCCCGTCCCTCCACTTT. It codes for CASSIDPGQAPSLHF.